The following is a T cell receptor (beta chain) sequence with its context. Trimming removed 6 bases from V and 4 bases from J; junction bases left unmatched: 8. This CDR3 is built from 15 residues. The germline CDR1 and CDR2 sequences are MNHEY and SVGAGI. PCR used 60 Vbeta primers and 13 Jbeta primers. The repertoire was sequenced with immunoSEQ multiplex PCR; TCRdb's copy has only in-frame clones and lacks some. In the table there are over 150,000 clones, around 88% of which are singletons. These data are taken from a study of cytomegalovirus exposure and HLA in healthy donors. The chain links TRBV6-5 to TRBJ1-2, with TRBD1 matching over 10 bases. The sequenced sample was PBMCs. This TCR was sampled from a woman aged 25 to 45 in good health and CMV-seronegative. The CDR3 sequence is CASREPWDRGYGYTF. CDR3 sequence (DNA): TGTGCCAGCAGGGAGCCGTGGGACAGGGGCTATGGCTACACCTTC.